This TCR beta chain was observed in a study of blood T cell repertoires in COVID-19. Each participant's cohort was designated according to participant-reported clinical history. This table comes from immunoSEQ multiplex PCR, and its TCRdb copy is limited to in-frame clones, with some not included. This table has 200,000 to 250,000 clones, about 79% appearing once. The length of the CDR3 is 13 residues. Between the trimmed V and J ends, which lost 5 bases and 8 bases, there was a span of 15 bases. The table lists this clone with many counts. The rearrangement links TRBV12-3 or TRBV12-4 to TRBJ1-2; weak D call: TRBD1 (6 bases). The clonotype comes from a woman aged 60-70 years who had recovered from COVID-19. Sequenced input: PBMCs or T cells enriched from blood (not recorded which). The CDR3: CASSPLTGQGYTF. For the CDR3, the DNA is TGTGCCAGCAGTCCACTGACAGGCCAAGGCTACACCTTC.